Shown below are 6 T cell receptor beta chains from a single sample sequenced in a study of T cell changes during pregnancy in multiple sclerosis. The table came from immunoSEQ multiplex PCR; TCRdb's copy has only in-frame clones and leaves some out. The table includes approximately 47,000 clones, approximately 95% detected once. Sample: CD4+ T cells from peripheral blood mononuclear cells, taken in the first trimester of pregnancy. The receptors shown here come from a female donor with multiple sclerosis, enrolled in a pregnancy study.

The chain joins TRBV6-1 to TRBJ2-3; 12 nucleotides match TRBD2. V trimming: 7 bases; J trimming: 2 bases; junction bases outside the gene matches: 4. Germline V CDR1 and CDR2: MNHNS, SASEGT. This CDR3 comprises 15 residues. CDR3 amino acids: CASKLAGGHTDTQYF. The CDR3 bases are TGTGCCAGCAAACTAGCGGGGGGACACACAGATACGCAGTATTTT.

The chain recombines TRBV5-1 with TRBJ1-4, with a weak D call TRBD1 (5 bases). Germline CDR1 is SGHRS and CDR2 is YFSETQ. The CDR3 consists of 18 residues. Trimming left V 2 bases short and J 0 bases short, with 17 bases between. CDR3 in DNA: TGCGCCAGCAGCTTAGGGGCGGAAACCTTTGCAACTAATGAAAAACTGTTTTTT. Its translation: CASSLGAETFATNEKLFF.

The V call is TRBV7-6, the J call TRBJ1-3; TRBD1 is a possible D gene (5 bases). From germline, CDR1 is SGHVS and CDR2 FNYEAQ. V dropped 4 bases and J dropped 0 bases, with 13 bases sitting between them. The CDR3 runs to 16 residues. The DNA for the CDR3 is TGTGCCAGCAGCTACAGAACGGGGGGCTCTGGAAACACCATATATTTT. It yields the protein CASSYRTGGSGNTIYF. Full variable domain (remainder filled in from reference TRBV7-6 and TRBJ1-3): GAGVSQSPRYKVTKRGQDVALRCDPISGHVSLYWYRQALGQGPEFLTYFNYEAQQDKSGLPNDRFSAERPEGSISTLTIQRTEQRDSAMYRCASSYRTGGSGNTIYFGEGSWLTVV.

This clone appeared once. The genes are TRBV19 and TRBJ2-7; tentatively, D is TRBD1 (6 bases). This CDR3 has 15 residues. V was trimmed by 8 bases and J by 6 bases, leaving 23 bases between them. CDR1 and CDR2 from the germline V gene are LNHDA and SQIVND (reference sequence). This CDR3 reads CASGSRGKEGGEQYF. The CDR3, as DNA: TGTGCCAGTGGATCCAGGGGAAAAGAAGGGGGCGAGCAGTACTTC.

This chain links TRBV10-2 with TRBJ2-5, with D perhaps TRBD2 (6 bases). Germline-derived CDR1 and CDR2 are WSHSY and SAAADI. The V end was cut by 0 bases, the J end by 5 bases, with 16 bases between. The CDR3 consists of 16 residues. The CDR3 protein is CASSESLLAAPETQYF. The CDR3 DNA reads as TGCGCCAGCAGTGAGTCGCTTTTAGCGGCCCCGGAGACCCAGTACTTC.

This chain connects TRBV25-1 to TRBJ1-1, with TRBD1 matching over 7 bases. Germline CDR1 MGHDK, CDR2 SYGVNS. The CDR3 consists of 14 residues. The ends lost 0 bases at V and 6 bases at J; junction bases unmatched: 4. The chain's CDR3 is CASSEYDRAAEAFF. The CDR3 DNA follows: TGTGCCAGCAGTGAATACGACAGGGCGGCTGAAGCTTTCTTT.